This TCR beta chain is drawn from a study of blood T cell repertoires in COVID-19. Assay: immunoSEQ multiplex PCR; the TCRdb copy retains only in-frame clones and omits some. The sample has about 210,000 clones; 85% are singletons. The germline CDR1 and CDR2 sequences are LNHDA and SQIVND (reference sequence). J gave up 7 bases and V 4 bases, and 4 bases lay outside the gene matches. The CDR3 contains 15 residues. The sequence was collected from a man aged 55-75 years with COVID-19, enrolled during active disease. Sequences were obtained from peripheral blood. The chain combines TRBV19 with TRBJ1-6; the match to TRBD1 covers 10 bases. This CDR3 is CASSTRDRGNSPLHF. Here the CDR3 DNA reads TGTGCCAGTAGTACCCGGGACAGGGGCAATTCACCCCTCCACTTT.